The 9 T cell receptor beta chains below come from one sample, sequenced in a study of beta chain features in type 1 diabetes. Findings of the study overall: Type 1 diabetes patients showed a moderate but significant shortening of TCRB CDR3s in all four CD4+ subsets.

The sequenced template was cDNA made from the entire isolated RNA. Assay used: immunoSEQ multiplex PCR; TCRdb lists only in-frame clones, some missing. The sample holds roughly 50,000 clones; around 40% are singletons and the top ten take around 1.5%. No antigen has been identified for these receptors. What was sequenced was Tregs from blood. The receptors were gathered from a young man with type 1 diabetes.

The chain carries TRBV5-4 and TRBJ2-1; TRBD2 matches 10 bases. The CDR3 is 16 amino acids. CDR1 and CDR2 (germline): SGHNT, YYREEE (reference sequence). The junction had 9 bases not matched to a gene; V was cut back by 1 base and J by 8 bases. CDR3 coding DNA: TGTGCCAGCAGCTTGTTCGTCCTAGCGGGAGTGCATGAGCAGTTCTTC. This codes for CASSLFVLAGVHEQFF.

This chain joins TRBV6-1 and TRBJ2-7, with TRBD2 matching 11 bases. The CDR3 consists of 15 residues. CDR1 and CDR2 (germline): MNHNS, SASEGT. The V gene end was trimmed by 6 bases and the J gene end by 3 bases; junction bases not matched to a gene: 7. This CDR3 is CASSRRLAGFYEQYF. CDR3 bases: TGTGCCAGCAGCCGAAGACTAGCGGGATTCTACGAGCAGTACTTC.

Only a few counts were recorded for this clone. The chain employs TRBV6-5 and TRBJ1-2, with D perhaps matching TRBD1 (5 bases). CDR1 and CDR2 from the germline V gene are MNHEY and SVGAGI. This CDR3 is built from 13 residues. Trimming removed 5 bases at V and 4 bases at J, with 11 bases between. The CDR3 coding sequence is TGTGCCAGCAGTGAAAGGGGTGTCTATGGCTACACCTTC. Protein: CASSERGVYGYTF.

In its sample, this clone was seen a few times. This sequence joins TRBV5-5 and TRBJ2-7; TRBD2 agrees at 9 bases. The CDR3 spans 15 residues. With V trimmed by 0 bases and J by 3 bases, 4 bases remained unmatched. Per the germline V gene, CDR1 is SGHKS and CDR2 is YYEKEE (reference sequence). The chain's CDR3 is CASSLALAGIYEQYF. CDR3 in DNA: TGTGCCAGCAGCTTGGCGCTAGCGGGGATCTACGAGCAGTACTTC.

This clone appeared a few times. The rearrangement links TRBV30 to TRBJ2-5, with D possibly being TRBD1 (5 bases). Per the germline V gene, CDR1 is GTSNPN and CDR2 is SVGIG (reference sequence). The CDR3 is made up of 13 amino acids. V dropped 1 base and J dropped 0 bases, with 6 bases sitting between them. CDR3 protein: CAWSGQYQETQYF. The CDR3 nucleotides are TGTGCCTGGAGTGGACAGTACCAAGAGACCCAGTACTTC.

This clone is a singleton in its sample. The rearrangement links TRBV9 to TRBJ1-5, with no clear D. Germline CDR1 is SGDLS and CDR2 is YYNGEE. The V end lost 0 bases, the J end lost 7 bases, and 8 bases lay between the germline ends. The CDR3 extends over 13 amino acids. The chain's CDR3 is CASSVGQGQPQHF. CDR3 sequence (DNA): TGTGCCAGCAGCGTAGGACAAGGACAGCCCCAGCATTTT.

This chain connects TRBV6-4 to TRBJ2-4; 9 positions match TRBD1. Germline V gives CDR1 MRHNA, CDR2 SNTAGT. The V segment lost 0 bases and the J segment 12 bases; nucleotides outside the gene matches: 6. This CDR3 spans 14 amino acids. CDR3 DNA sequence: TGTGCCAGCAGTGACTCCCCTGGGACAGGGCGTCAGTACTTC. Translated, it gives CASSDSPGTGRQYF.

This clone turned up a few times. Within the sample, other DNA sequences also encode this same CDR3. This chain uses TRBV28 with TRBJ2-2; TRBD2 agrees at 12 bases. The CDR3 is 15 residues long. V lost 5 bases, J lost 5 bases, and 3 bases stayed unmatched. CDR1 is MDHEN and CDR2 is SYDVKM in the germline V gene. The CDR3 DNA sequence: TGTGCCAGCAGTGGGCTAGCGGGAGGGACCGGGGAGCTGTTTTTT. This encodes CASSGLAGGTGELFF.

This clone was picked up a small number of times. V usage is TRBV19 and J usage is TRBJ1-5, with D possibly TRBD1 on 6 matching bases. Germline assignment: CDR1 LNHDA and CDR2 SQIVND (reference sequence). The V and J ends lost 5 bases and 7 bases respectively, with 21 bases between them. The length of the CDR3 is 16 residues. CDR3: CASSAQGGLGGQPQHF. The CDR3 nucleotides are TGTGCCAGTAGTGCCCAAGGGGGTTTAGGAGGACAGCCCCAGCATTTT.